A single sample is the source of the 17 T cell receptor beta chains below, sequenced in a study of cytomegalovirus exposure and HLA in healthy donors. PCR involved 60 Vbeta and 13 Jbeta primers. Produced via immunoSEQ multiplex PCR; TCRdb's table is partial and in-frame only. The sample has 120,000 to 150,000 clones, and its top ten clones hold about 1.7%. Sequencing input: PBMCs. Receptor source: a woman between 45 and 60 years old in good health and CMV-seronegative.

The chain couples TRBV6-1 to TRBJ1-2, with D perhaps TRBD1 (6 bases). This CDR3 has 15 amino acids. The ends were cut back, 7 bases at V and 7 bases at J, with 22 bases in the middle. Germline V gives CDR1 MNHNS, CDR2 SASEGT. DNA for the CDR3: TGTGCCAGCAACCCACTGATCAGGGGTGAGGGTGGCTACACCTTC. Translation gives CASNPLIRGEGGYTF.

V usage is TRBV2 and J usage is TRBJ2-1, with D possibly being TRBD1 (6 bases). The CDR3 covers 11 residues. V gave up 3 bases and J gave up 13 bases, with 10 bases separating them. The V gene's germline CDR1 is SNHLY and CDR2 FYNNEI. The CDR3 coding sequence is TGTGCCAGCAGTGATTTCAGGGGTCAGTTCTTC. It specifies CASSDFRGQFF.

The chain has TRBV29-1 and TRBJ1-2; D gene uncertain. V was pared by 4 bases and J by 0 bases, with 15 bases between. CDR1 is SQVTM and CDR2 is ANQGSEA in the germline V gene. There are 15 residues in the CDR3. The CDR3 spells CSVGGGRKANYGYTF. The CDR3 DNA follows: TGCAGCGTTGGAGGCGGCAGAAAAGCTAACTATGGCTACACCTTC.

The J gene is TRBJ1-6, the V gene TRBV19; D perhaps matches TRBD1 (6 bases). CDR1 and CDR2 (germline): LNHDA, SQIVND (reference sequence). This CDR3 is 13 amino acids long. V was clipped by 5 bases and J by 14 bases, with 16 bases between them. CDR3 DNA sequence: TGTGCCAGTAGTGGTGTCGGGGGGGCGGCCCTCCACTTT. Amino acid sequence: CASSGVGGAALHF.

The chain uses TRBV18 and TRBJ2-5; 7 bases line up with TRBD1. The germline V gene has CDR1 KGHSH and CDR2 LQKENI. This CDR3 contains 15 residues. The trim removed 10 bases at V and 0 bases at J, leaving 11 bases unmatched. CDR3 sequence (DNA): TGTGCCACCTCGCGGTCAGGGGGAAACCAAGAGACCCAGTACTTC. Translation: CATSRSGGNQETQYF.

The rearrangement links TRBV9 to TRBJ2-2; 7 positions agree with TRBD1. Germline V CDR1 and CDR2: SGDLS, YYNGEE. CDR3 length: 15 residues. After removal of 1 base from V and 4 bases from J, the junction contained 4 bases not matched to a gene. In DNA form, the CDR3 reads TGTGCCAGCAGCGTAAACCAGGGGGTCACCGGGGAGCTGTTTTTT. It is translated as CASSVNQGVTGELFF.

This sequence joins TRBV7-2 and TRBJ2-7, with TRBD2 as a possible D gene (6 bases). This CDR3 spans 13 amino acids. V dropped 5 bases and J dropped 6 bases, with 14 bases sitting between them. Germline V lookup: CDR1 SGHTA, CDR2 FQGNSA. The CDR3 nucleotides are TGTGCCAGCAGCCTCGGGAGCCTCCGCGAGCAGTACTTC. This gives the protein CASSLGSLREQYF.

The genes are TRBV10-3 and TRBJ2-3, with TRBD1 matching over 11 bases. The CDR3 totals 13 residues. CDR1 and CDR2 from the germline V gene are ENHRY and SYGVKD. J gave up 5 bases and V 8 bases, and 3 bases lay outside the gene matches. This CDR3 reads CAIGTGGRDTQYF. CDR3 DNA sequence: TGTGCCATCGGGACAGGGGGACGAGATACGCAGTATTTT.

The chain recombines TRBV2 with TRBJ2-5, with TRBD1 as a possible D gene (5 bases). The CDR3 has 14 amino acids. Per the germline V gene, CDR1 is SNHLY and CDR2 is FYNNEI. Trimming pared 7 bases from V and 2 bases from J, leaving 14 bases between. This CDR3 is CASTWGLPQETQYF. CDR3 nucleotides: TGTGCCAGCACCTGGGGCCTACCTCAAGAGACCCAGTACTTC.

This chain joins TRBV5-4 and TRBJ1-1, with D hard to call. The germline V and J ends were trimmed by 0 bases and 1 base, with 4 bases remaining between them. The CDR3 runs 13 residues. CDR1 is SGHNT, CDR2 YYREEE, per germline (reference sequence). In nucleotides, the CDR3 is TGTGCCAGCAGCTTGGACAGGAACACTGAAGCTTTCTTT. It codes for CASSLDRNTEAFF. Supplemented by reference TRBV5-4 and TRBJ1-1, the full variable domain reads ETGVTQSPTHLIKTRGQQVTLRCSSQSGHNTVSWYQQALGQGPQFIFQYYREEENGRGNFPPRFSGLQFPNYSSELNVNALELDDSALYLCASSLDRNTEAFFGQGTRLTVV.

The gene calls are TRBV7-3 and TRBJ2-2; TRBD2 matches 13 bases. The CDR3 contains 16 residues. Germline trimming cut 2 bases from V and 5 bases from J; bases unmatched to any gene: 2. CDR1 is SGHTA and CDR2 is FQGTGA in the germline V gene. The CDR3 is CASSLRTSGGTGELFF. In DNA form, the CDR3 reads TGTGCCAGCAGCTTACGGACTAGCGGGGGAACCGGGGAGCTGTTTTTT.

V is TRBV19 and J is TRBJ1-1, with a possible D match to TRBD1 (6 bases). The CDR3 is 16 amino acids. Deletions cut 3 bases from V and 3 bases from J, with 17 bases between. The germline gives CDR1 LNHDA, CDR2 SQIVND (reference sequence). The CDR3, as DNA: TGTGCCAGTAGTATCGCAGGGGACACGGTATACACTGAAGCTTTCTTT. It specifies CASSIAGDTVYTEAFF.

This chain links TRBV28 with TRBJ1-2; 7 bases agree with TRBD1. Germline trimming cut 4 bases from V and 7 bases from J; bases unmatched to any gene: 9. The V gene's germline CDR1 is MDHEN and CDR2 SYDVKM. The CDR3 length is 14 residues. The CDR3 sequence: CASSYQTGVFGYTF. The CDR3 nucleotides are TGTGCCAGCAGTTACCAAACAGGGGTGTTTGGCTACACCTTC.

J is TRBJ2-1 and V is TRBV4-2; the match to TRBD2 covers 9 bases. The V gene's germline CDR1 is LGHNA and CDR2 YNFKEQ. This CDR3 has 16 amino acids. Trimming removed 1 base from V and 4 bases from J; junction bases left unmatched: 5. The CDR3 is CASSQVLGLAYNEQFF. DNA of the CDR3: TGTGCCAGCAGCCAAGTTCTAGGACTAGCGTACAATGAGCAGTTCTTC.

The chain recombines TRBV10-3 with TRBJ1-1, with D perhaps matching TRBD1 (6 bases). CDR1 and CDR2 from the germline V gene are ENHRY and SYGVKD. This CDR3 has 12 residues. V was shortened by 9 bases and J by 1 base, with 9 bases between the two germline ends. This CDR3 is CAITTGNTEAFF. CDR3 sequence (DNA): TGTGCCATAACGACAGGGAACACTGAAGCTTTCTTT.

The chain employs TRBV6-5 and TRBJ2-5; TRBD1 matches 7 bases. V was pared by 6 bases and J by 3 bases, with 10 bases of the junction left unmatched. Germline V lookup: CDR1 MNHEY, CDR2 SVGAGI. The CDR3 loop spans 15 amino acids. CDR3 in amino acids: CASSRSDRAKETQYF. The CDR3 coding sequence is TGTGCCAGCAGCCGATCTGACAGGGCAAAAGAGACCCAGTACTTC.

The chain couples TRBV6-6 to TRBJ1-1; 9 nucleotides line up with TRBD1. Trimming removed 6 bases from V and 5 bases from J; junction bases left unmatched: 7. Germline V gene sequence: CDR1 MNHNY, CDR2 SVGAGI (reference sequence). The CDR3 length is 14 residues. CDR3 sequence: CASRVTGGVTEAFF. The CDR3 bases are TGTGCCAGCAGGGTGACAGGGGGGGTGACTGAAGCTTTCTTT.